A selection of T cell receptor beta chains follows, all from one sample in a study of blood T cells in healthy people across ages. A single record per CDR3 protein comes from TCRdb applying MiXCR to the 5' RACE reads. The sample shows roughly 930,000 distinct CDR3 sequences, around 49% of them seen only once. Sequences were obtained from blood. The source is a man under 40 in good health. CDR3s include the opening cysteine and the closing phenylalanine or tryptophan. The D gene is left open where the match is weak. A clone size is listed for some rows: how often the clone was seen (once, few, many), or a class if it is expanded.

V: TRBV3-1; size: few; J: TRBJ2-1; D: TRBD2; DNA: TGTGCCAGCAGACCAACTAGCGGGGGTCCCTACAATGAGCAGTTCTTC; CDR3: CASRPTSGGPYNEQFF
V: TRBV11-1; size: few; J: TRBJ2-7; D: TRBD1; DNA: TGTGCCAGCAGCTCTATGGGACAGGGGAATGAATACGAGCAGTACTTC; CDR3: CASSSMGQGNEYEQYF
V: TRBV7-2; size: .; J: TRBJ1-5; D: .; DNA: TGTGCCAGCAGCTCTCTGGGGGCAGGCAATCAGCCCCAGCATTTT; CDR3: CASSSLGAGNQPQHF
V: TRBV7-9; size: .; J: TRBJ2-5; D: TRBD1; DNA: TGTGCCAGCAGCTTCGGACAGGGGATACAAGAGACCCAGTACTTC; CDR3: CASSFGQGIQETQYF
V: TRBV11-3; size: .; J: TRBJ1-2; D: .; DNA: TGTGCCACTCGGCCAGTTAGCTATGGCTACACCTTC; CDR3: CATRPVSYGYTF
V: TRBV4-1; size: .; J: TRBJ2-1; D: TRBD2; DNA: TGCGCCAGCAGCCTCCGGGAGGGGTTGAGCTCCTACAATGAGCAGTTCTTC; CDR3: CASSLREGLSSYNEQFF
V: TRBV6-5; size: .; J: TRBJ2-5; D: .; DNA: TGTGCCAGCAGTTACTCGACAGGAGGAGGGGAGACCCAGTACTTC; CDR3: CASSYSTGGGETQYF
V: TRBV4-2; size: .; J: TRBJ2-7; D: .; DNA: TGTGCCAGCAGCCAAGTAAACGCTGAAGGAAGTTACGAGCAGTACTTC; CDR3: CASSQVNAEGSYEQYF
V: TRBV6-5; size: many; J: TRBJ2-3; D: TRBD2; DNA: TGTGCCAGCAGTTCACTAGCGGGTACGCAGTATTTT; CDR3: CASSSLAGTQYF
V: TRBV7-2; size: few; J: TRBJ2-7; D: TRBD1; DNA: TGTGCCAGCAGCTTTTGGACAGGGAGCTCCTACGAGCAGTACTTC; CDR3: CASSFWTGSSYEQYF
V: TRBV29-1; size: .; J: TRBJ2-2; D: TRBD1; DNA: TGCAGCGTTACGACAGGGGGCGAAACCGGGGAGCTGTTTTTT; CDR3: CSVTTGGETGELFF
V: TRBV6-1; size: .; J: TRBJ2-3; D: .; DNA: TGTGCCAGCAGTGAATTGGGTACGCAGTATTTT; CDR3: CASSELGTQYF
V: TRBV6-5; size: .; J: TRBJ2-5; D: TRBD1; DNA: TGTGCCAGCAGTTACGCGATTGCCGGGACAGGGCAAGAGACCCAGTACTTC; CDR3: CASSYAIAGTGQETQYF
V: TRBV20-1; size: .; J: TRBJ1-5; D: .; DNA: TGCAGTGCTAGCCGCACCAATCAGCCCCAGCATTTT; CDR3: CSASRTNQPQHF
V: TRBV7-8; size: .; J: TRBJ2-5; D: .; DNA: TGTGCCAGCAGCTTAGTGAGTCAGGGCGGCAATGAGCAGTACTTC; CDR3: CASSLVSQGGNEQYF
V: TRBV30; size: .; J: TRBJ2-7; D: TRBD1; DNA: TGTGCCTGGGGACGTTTAGGGGGCCCCTACGAGCAGTACTTC; CDR3: CAWGRLGGPYEQYF
V: TRBV7-8; size: .; J: TRBJ2-3; D: .; DNA: TGTGCCAGCAGCCTCATCGGGGGCTCCAGCACAGATACGCAGTATTTT; CDR3: CASSLIGGSSTDTQYF
V: TRBV28; size: .; J: TRBJ2-3; D: TRBD2; DNA: TGTGCCAGCAGTTTCGGGGGGATCACAGATACGCAGTATTTT; CDR3: CASSFGGITDTQYF
V: TRBV7-9; size: .; J: TRBJ1-1; D: .; DNA: TGTGCCAGCAGCTCTCACAGGGAATTGAAAGACACTGAAGCTTTCTTT; CDR3: CASSSHRELKDTEAFF
V: TRBV6-1; size: .; J: TRBJ1-6; D: TRBD1; DNA: TGTGCCAGCAGTGAAAGTAAGGGGGCGAAAAGATCACCCCTCCACTTT; CDR3: CASSESKGAKRSPLHF
V: TRBV3-1; size: few; J: TRBJ1-5; D: .; DNA: TGTGCCAGCAGCCGCCAAAATCAGCCCCAGCATTTT; CDR3: CASSRQNQPQHF
V: TRBV7-2; size: .; J: TRBJ2-7; D: TRBD2; DNA: TGTGCCAGCAGCTTACCTAGCGGGGTAGACGAGCAGTACTTC; CDR3: CASSLPSGVDEQYF
V: TRBV20-1; size: .; J: TRBJ1-3; D: .; DNA: TGCAGTGCTAGAGACATTACGGGAAACACCATATATTTT; CDR3: CSARDITGNTIYF
V: TRBV7-2; size: .; J: TRBJ1-6; D: .; DNA: TGTGCCAGCAGCTTGCGGGCAGCTAATTCACCCCTCCAATTT; CDR3: CASSLRAANSPLQF
V: TRBV20-1; size: .; J: TRBJ2-7; D: .; DNA: TGCAGTGCTAGTCGAGGGCAAGCCCTGGACGAGCAGTACTTC; CDR3: CSASRGQALDEQYF
V: TRBV29-1; size: .; J: TRBJ1-3; D: .; DNA: TGCAGCGTTGTAGGGGCGACCTCTGGAAACACCATATATTTT; CDR3: CSVVGATSGNTIYF